The 11 T cell receptor beta chains below all came from one sample that was sequenced in a study of cytomegalovirus exposure and HLA in healthy donors. The PCR made use of 60 Vbeta and 13 Jbeta primers. This table comes from immunoSEQ multiplex PCR, and its TCRdb copy is limited to in-frame clones, with some not included. This sample carries about 180,000 clones, around 81% of them seen once, and the ten largest clones take approximately 4.4%. Sequenced material: PBMCs. Receptors were obtained from a woman between 18 and 29 years old in good health and CMV-seropositive.

The chain combines TRBV5-6 with TRBJ1-2; the D gene is possibly TRBD1 (5 bases). The CDR3 runs 12 residues. Trimming pared 0 bases from V and 13 bases from J, leaving 13 bases between. The germline V gene encodes CDR1 SGHDT and CDR2 YYEEEE. The CDR3 is CASSLVVGLATF. In DNA, the CDR3 is TGTGCCAGCAGCTTGGTGGTGGGGCTTGCCACCTTC.

The chain combines TRBV6-5 with TRBJ2-5; possible D gene TRBD1, 6 bases. The germline V gene has CDR1 MNHEY and CDR2 SVGAGI. The CDR3 runs 13 residues. The ends were cut back, 2 bases at V and 11 bases at J, with 15 bases in the middle. As DNA, the CDR3 is TGTGCCAGCAGTTACGGCAGGGGTGGTGAGCAGTACTTC. Its protein product is CASSYGRGGEQYF.

This clone was observed once. V and J are TRBV19 and TRBJ1-1; 8 nucleotides align to TRBD1. This CDR3 region has 18 residues. V gave up 8 bases and J gave up 5 bases; unmatched junction bases: 22. The germline gives CDR1 LNHDA, CDR2 SQIVND (reference sequence). The CDR3 bases are TGTGCCAGTCTTGACATTAGGGACAGGACTATGGTAGGGACTGAAGCTTTCTTT. Translating gives CASLDIRDRTMVGTEAFF.

The V and J genes are TRBV7-3 and TRBJ1-3; D gene ambiguous. The ends were cut back, 3 bases at V and 0 bases at J, with 9 bases in the middle. CDR1 and CDR2 from the germline V gene are SGHTA and FQGTGA. The CDR3 has 15 residues. CDR3 sequence (DNA): TGTGCCAGCAGCTTGGCAGGCGCCTCTGGAAACACCATATATTTT. Translation: CASSLAGASGNTIYF.

The rearrangement links TRBV14 to TRBJ1-4; tentative D call: TRBD1 (5 bases). Germline CDR1 SGHDN, CDR2 FVKESK. The ends were cut back, 0 bases at V and 7 bases at J, with 18 bases in the middle. The CDR3 covers 17 residues. In DNA form, the CDR3 reads TGTGCCAGCAGCCAAGAAATGTCTAACTTTCAGGGTGAAAAACTGTTTTTT. Translating gives CASSQEMSNFQGEKLFF.

The chain recombines TRBV9 with TRBJ2-7; 9 nucleotides match TRBD1. Germline V gives CDR1 SGDLS, CDR2 YYNGEE. After removal of 3 bases from V and 2 bases from J, the junction contained 6 bases not matched to a gene. The CDR3 is 15 amino acids. The CDR3 loop is CASSDRDRETYEQYF. The CDR3 DNA is TGTGCCAGCAGCGACCGGGACAGGGAGACCTACGAGCAGTACTTC. Filled out from reference TRBV9 and TRBJ2-7, the complete variable domain reads DSGVTQTPKHLITATGQRVTLRCSPRSGDLSVYWYQQSLDQGLQFLIQYYNGEERAKGNILERFSAQQFPDLHSELNLSSLELGDSALYFCASSDRDRETYEQYFGPGTRLTVT.

The rearrangement links TRBV2 to TRBJ2-1; 10 bases are a match to TRBD1. The CDR3 is 17 residues long. Losses at the gene ends were 3 bases for V and 7 bases for J; bases not matched to a gene: 12. Germline V gene lookup returns CDR1 SNHLY and CDR2 FYNNEI. This CDR3 is CASSEEQGQGDWNEQFF. Here the CDR3 DNA reads TGTGCCAGCAGTGAGGAACAAGGACAGGGGGATTGGAATGAGCAGTTCTTC.

The V call is TRBV10-3, the J call TRBJ1-1, with TRBD1 identical over 9 bases. Trimming removed 6 bases from V and 4 bases from J; junction bases left unmatched: 3. There are 13 residues in the CDR3. Germline values: CDR1 ENHRY, CDR2 SYGVKD. CDR3 nucleotides: TGTGCCATCAGAGACAGGGGGGTCACTGAAGCTTTCTTT. It is translated as CAIRDRGVTEAFF.

J is TRBJ1-5 and V is TRBV19; the match to TRBD1 covers 7 bases. V was clipped by 3 bases and J by 4 bases; unmatched bases: 9. CDR3 length equals 16 residues. Looked up from germline, CDR1 is LNHDA and CDR2 is SQIVND (reference sequence). This chain's CDR3 is CASSMTGFSDNQPQHF. CDR3 nucleotide sequence: TGTGCCAGTAGTATGACAGGGTTTTCAGATAATCAGCCCCAGCATTTT.

The chain employs TRBV28 and TRBJ2-6, with TRBD2 as a possible D gene (5 bases). The CDR3 covers 19 residues. The germline V gene has CDR1 MDHEN and CDR2 SYDVKM. Trimming took off 1 base at V and 2 bases at J, with 18 bases between the two ends. In DNA form, the CDR3 reads TGTGCCAGCAGTTTATTTCAGATCCCGGGGATGGCTGGGGCCAACGTCCTGACTTTC. Protein: CASSLFQIPGMAGANVLTF. The entire variable domain, with the rest obtained from reference TRBV28 and TRBJ2-6, is as follows: DVKVTQSSRYLVKRTGEKVFLECVQDMDHENMFWYRQDPGLGLRLIYFSYDVKMKEKGDIPEGYSVSREKKERFSLILESASTNQTSMYLCASSLFQIPGMAGANVLTFGAGSRLTVL.

The chain links TRBV4-2 to TRBJ2-5, with D possibly being TRBD2 (5 bases). Trimming took 4 bases from V and 1 from J, leaving 10 bases between them. CDR3 size: 14 residues. The germline V gene has CDR1 LGHNA and CDR2 YNFKEQ. The CDR3 spells CASSPEGSQETQYF. The CDR3 bases are TGTGCCAGCAGCCCTGAGGGCTCCCAAGAGACCCAGTACTTC.